The 8 T cell receptor beta chains presented below share a single source sample, sequenced in a study of blood T cell repertoires in COVID-19. Generated by immunoSEQ multiplex PCR, the TCRdb table keeps only in-frame clones and is missing some. This repertoire shows about 160,000 clones, 87% found once; its top ten account for under 7.5%. Sequenced input: peripheral blood. Every receptor here comes from an older man with acute or convalescent COVID-19.

The rearrangement links TRBV9 to TRBJ2-1; 12 nucleotides match TRBD2. Per germline, CDR1 SGDLS and CDR2 YYNGEE. The CDR3 length is 15 residues. The J segment lost 8 bases and the V segment lost 5 bases, leaving 8 bases of the junction unmatched. The CDR3 DNA reads as TGTGCCAGCAGTAGACTAGCGGGAGAGATAGATGAGCAGTTCTTC. It encodes CASSRLAGEIDEQFF.

The chain couples TRBV7-2 to TRBJ2-1, with 10 bases aligning to TRBD1. The CDR3 covers 14 residues. CDR1 and CDR2 (germline): SGHTA, FQGNSA. Trimming cost V 6 bases and J 4 bases; bases outside gene matches: 3. The CDR3 nucleotides read TGTGCCAGCAGTCGGGACAGGGGATACAATGAGCAGTTCTTC. This translates into CASSRDRGYNEQFF.

The chain joins TRBV6-1 to TRBJ1-4, with 8 bases fitting TRBD1. The J segment lost 3 bases and the V segment lost 0 bases, leaving 3 bases of the junction unmatched. This CDR3 spans 16 amino acids. Germline CDR1 and CDR2: MNHNS and SASEGT. In nucleotides, the CDR3 is TGTGCCAGCAGTGAAGCGACAGGGGCGGCTAATGAAAAACTGTTTTTT. Amino acid sequence: CASSEATGAANEKLFF.

This clone was counted once. This chain links TRBV5-1 with TRBJ1-6; D possibly corresponds to TRBD1 (6 bases). V lost 4 bases to trimming and J lost 4 bases, with 15 bases between them. In germline, CDR1 is SGHRS, CDR2 YFSETQ. The CDR3 length is 16 residues. The CDR3 DNA sequence: TGCGCCAGCAGCCCAACCGGGACAAGGTATAATTCACCCCTCCACTTT. Amino acid sequence: CASSPTGTRYNSPLHF.

This chain uses TRBV21-1 with TRBJ2-6; whether TRBD1, the table's D call, matches the DNA was not checked. TRBV21-1 is a pseudogene segment. This CDR3 has 18 residues. CDR3 amino acids: CASSDYRGISSGANVLTF. The CDR3 DNA reads TGTGCCAGCAGCGACTACAGGGGGATCAGCTCTGGGGCCAACGTCCTGACTTTC.

The rearrangement links TRBV19 to TRBJ1-2; 9 nucleotides align to TRBD1. The germline V gene has CDR1 LNHDA and CDR2 SQIVND (reference sequence). V gave up 3 bases and J gave up 7 bases; unmatched junction bases: 6. This CDR3 has 14 residues. The CDR3 DNA sequence: TGTGCCAGTAGTATTGGGACAGGGAATGGTGGCTACACCTTC. Translated: CASSIGTGNGGYTF.

V usage is TRBV20-1 and J usage is TRBJ2-3, with D maybe TRBD2 (7 bases). V lost 3 bases to trimming and J lost 2 bases, with 12 bases between them. There are 14 residues in the CDR3. The germline V gene has CDR1 DFQATT and CDR2 SNEGSKA (reference sequence). The CDR3 loop is CSASIGGPTDTQYF. CDR3 coding DNA: TGCAGTGCTAGTATCGGGGGGCCCACAGATACGCAGTATTTT.

This clone was found once. The chain couples TRBV5-5 to TRBJ2-3; unclear D gene. CDR3 size: 13 residues. Between the trimmed V and J ends, which lost 3 bases and 0 bases, there was a span of 5 bases. Germline CDR1 is SGHKS and CDR2 is YYEKEE (reference sequence). CDR3: CASSSVSTDTQYF. The CDR3 DNA follows: TGTGCCAGCAGCTCGGTCAGCACAGATACGCAGTATTTT.